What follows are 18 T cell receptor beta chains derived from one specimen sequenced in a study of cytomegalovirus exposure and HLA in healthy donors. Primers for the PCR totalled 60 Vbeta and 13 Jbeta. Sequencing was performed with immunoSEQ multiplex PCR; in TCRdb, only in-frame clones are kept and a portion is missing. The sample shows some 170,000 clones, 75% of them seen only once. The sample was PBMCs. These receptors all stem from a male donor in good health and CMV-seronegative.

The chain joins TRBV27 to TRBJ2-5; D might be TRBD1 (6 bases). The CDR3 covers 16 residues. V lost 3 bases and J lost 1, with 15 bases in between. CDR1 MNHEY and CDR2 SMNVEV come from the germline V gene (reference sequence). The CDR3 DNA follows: TGTGCCAGCAGTTTTGGTACAGGGCGATTCCAAGAGACCCAGTACTTC. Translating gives CASSFGTGRFQETQYF.

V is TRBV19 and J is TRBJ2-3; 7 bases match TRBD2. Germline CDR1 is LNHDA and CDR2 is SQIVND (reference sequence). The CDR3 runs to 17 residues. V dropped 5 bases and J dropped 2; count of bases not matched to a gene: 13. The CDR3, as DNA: TGTGCCAGTAGTCTCTCTAGGGCTAGCGGCGTCACAGATACGCAGTATTTT. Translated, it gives CASSLSRASGVTDTQYF. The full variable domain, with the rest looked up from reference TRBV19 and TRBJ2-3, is DGGITQSPKYLFRKEGQNVTLSCEQNLNHDAMYWYRQDPGQGLRLIYYSQIVNDFQKGDIAEGYSVSREKKESFPLTVTSAQKNPTAFYLCASSLSRASGVTDTQYFGPGTRLTVL.

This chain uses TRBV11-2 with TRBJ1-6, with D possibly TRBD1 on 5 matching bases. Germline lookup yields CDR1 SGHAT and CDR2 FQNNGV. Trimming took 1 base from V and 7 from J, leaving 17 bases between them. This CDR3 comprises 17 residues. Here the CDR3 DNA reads TGTGCCAGCAGCTTAGTTTATCCGAGCAGGGAAAATTCACCCCTCCACTTT. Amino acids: CASSLVYPSRENSPLHF.

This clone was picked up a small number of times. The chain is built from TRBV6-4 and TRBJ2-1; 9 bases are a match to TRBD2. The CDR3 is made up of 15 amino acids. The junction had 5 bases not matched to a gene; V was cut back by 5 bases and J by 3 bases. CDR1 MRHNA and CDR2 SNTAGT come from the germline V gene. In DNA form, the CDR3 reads TGTGCCAGCAGTAGGGGTAGCGGGGGCTACAATGAGCAGTTCTTC. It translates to CASSRGSGGYNEQFF.

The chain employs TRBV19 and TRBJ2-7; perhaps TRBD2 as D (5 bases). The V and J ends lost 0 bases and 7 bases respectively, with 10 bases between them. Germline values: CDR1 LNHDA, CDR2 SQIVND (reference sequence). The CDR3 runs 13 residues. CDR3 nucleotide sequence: TGTGCCAGTAGTATAGATGAATGGAGGGAGCAGTACTTC. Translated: CASSIDEWREQYF.

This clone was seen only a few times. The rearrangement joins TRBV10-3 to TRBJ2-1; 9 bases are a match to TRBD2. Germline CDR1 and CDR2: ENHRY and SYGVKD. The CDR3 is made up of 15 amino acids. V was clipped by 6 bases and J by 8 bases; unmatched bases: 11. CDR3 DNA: TGTGCCATCAGGGACGTGGGACTAGCTGGAGATGAGCAGTTCTTC. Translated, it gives CAIRDVGLAGDEQFF.

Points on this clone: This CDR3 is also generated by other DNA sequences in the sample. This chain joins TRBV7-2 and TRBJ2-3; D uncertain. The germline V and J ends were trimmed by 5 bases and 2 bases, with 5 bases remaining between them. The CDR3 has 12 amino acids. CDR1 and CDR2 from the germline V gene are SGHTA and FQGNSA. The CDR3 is CASSPYTDTQYF. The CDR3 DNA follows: TGTGCCAGCAGCCCTTACACAGATACGCAGTATTTT.

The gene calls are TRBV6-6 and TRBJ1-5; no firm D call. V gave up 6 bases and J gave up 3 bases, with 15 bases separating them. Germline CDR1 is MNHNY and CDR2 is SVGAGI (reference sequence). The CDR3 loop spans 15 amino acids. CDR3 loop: CASSPLGETNQPQHF. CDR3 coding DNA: TGTGCCAGCAGCCCCCTGGGAGAGACCAATCAGCCCCAGCATTTT.

In nucleotides, the CDR3 is TGCGCCAGCAGCCAAGATTCGCCGGCGGGGAGGGGAAACATTCAGTACTTC. Its protein product is CASSQDSPAGRGNIQYF. The genes are TRBV4-3 and TRBJ2-4; 7 nucleotides line up with TRBD2. CDR3 length: 17 amino acids. With V trimmed by 0 bases and J by 6 bases, 11 bases remained unmatched. CDR1 is LGHNA, CDR2 YSLEER, per germline.

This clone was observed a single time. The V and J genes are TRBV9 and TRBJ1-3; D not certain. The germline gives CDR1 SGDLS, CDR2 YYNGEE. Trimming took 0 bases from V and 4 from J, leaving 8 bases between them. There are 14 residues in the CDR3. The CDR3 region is CASSVEPEGNTIYF. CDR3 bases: TGTGCCAGCAGCGTAGAACCGGAGGGAAACACCATATATTTT.

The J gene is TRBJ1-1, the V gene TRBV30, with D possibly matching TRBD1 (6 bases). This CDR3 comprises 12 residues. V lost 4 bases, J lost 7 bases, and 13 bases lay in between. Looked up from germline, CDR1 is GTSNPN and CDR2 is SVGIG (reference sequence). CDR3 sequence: CAWNREGSEAFF. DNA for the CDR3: TGTGCCTGGAACAGGGAAGGTAGTGAAGCTTTCTTT.

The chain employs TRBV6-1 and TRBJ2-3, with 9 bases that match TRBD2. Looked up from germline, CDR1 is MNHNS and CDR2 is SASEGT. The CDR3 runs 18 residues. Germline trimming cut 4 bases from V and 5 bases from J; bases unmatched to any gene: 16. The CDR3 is CASSGGPSGVAVGDTQYF. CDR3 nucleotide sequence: TGTGCCAGCAGTGGAGGTCCTAGCGGGGTGGCAGTTGGAGATACGCAGTATTTT.

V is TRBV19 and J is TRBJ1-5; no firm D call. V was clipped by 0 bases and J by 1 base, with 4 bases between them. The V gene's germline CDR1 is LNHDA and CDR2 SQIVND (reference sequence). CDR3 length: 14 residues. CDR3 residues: CASSIDLSNQPQHF. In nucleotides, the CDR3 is TGTGCCAGTAGTATAGATCTGAGCAATCAGCCCCAGCATTTT.

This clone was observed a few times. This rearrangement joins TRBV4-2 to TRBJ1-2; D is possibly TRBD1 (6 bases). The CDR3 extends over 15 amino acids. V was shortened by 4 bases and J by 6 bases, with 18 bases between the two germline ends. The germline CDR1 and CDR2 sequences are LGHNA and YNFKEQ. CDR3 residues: CASSRSLQGIHGYTF. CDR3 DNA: TGTGCCAGCAGCCGATCCCTTCAGGGGATCCATGGCTACACCTTC.

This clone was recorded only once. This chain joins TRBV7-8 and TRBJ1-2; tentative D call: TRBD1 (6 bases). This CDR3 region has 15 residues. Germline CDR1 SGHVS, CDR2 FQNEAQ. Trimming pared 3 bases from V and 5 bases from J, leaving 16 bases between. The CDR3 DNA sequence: TGTGCCAGCAGCTTCCTCTTGACAGGAGGATATGGCTACACCTTC. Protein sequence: CASSFLLTGGYGYTF. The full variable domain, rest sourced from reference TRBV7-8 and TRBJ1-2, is GAGVSQSPRYKVAKRGQDVALRCDPISGHVSLFWYQQALGQGPEFLTYFQNEAQLDKSGLPSDRFFAERPEGSVSTLKIQRTQQEDSAVYLCASSFLLTGGYGYTFGSGTRLTVV.

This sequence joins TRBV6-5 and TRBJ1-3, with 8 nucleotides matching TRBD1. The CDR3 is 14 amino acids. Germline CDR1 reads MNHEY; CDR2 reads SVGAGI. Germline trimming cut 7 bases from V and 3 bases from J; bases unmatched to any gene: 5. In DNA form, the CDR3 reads TGTGCCAGCACCACAGGGGGATTTGGAAACACCATATATTTT. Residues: CASTTGGFGNTIYF.

The CDR3 is CASYRTGYNYGYTF. The CDR3 DNA follows: TGTGCCAGCTACCGGACAGGGTATAACTATGGCTACACCTTC. V and J are TRBV6-5 and TRBJ1-2, with 8 bases lining up with TRBD1. Germline V lookup: CDR1 MNHEY, CDR2 SVGAGI. This CDR3 is 14 amino acids long. The V segment lost 8 bases and the J segment 1 base; nucleotides outside the gene matches: 6.

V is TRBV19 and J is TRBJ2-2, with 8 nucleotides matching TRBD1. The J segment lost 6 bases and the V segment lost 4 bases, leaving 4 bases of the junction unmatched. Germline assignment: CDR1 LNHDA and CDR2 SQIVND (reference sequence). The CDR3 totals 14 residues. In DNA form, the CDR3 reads TGTGCCAGTAGTACCCAGGGGGCCGCCGGGGAGCTGTTTTTT. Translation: CASSTQGAAGELFF.